Below are 2 T cell receptor beta chains sequenced from a single sample in a study of technical replicates of blood from several donors. TCRdb's copy holds only in-frame clones and misses some; the assay was immunoSEQ multiplex PCR. The data hold about 100,000 clones, with 90% to 95% observed a single time. The sequencing input was T cells isolated from PBMCs. These receptor sequences come from a human donor in good health.

This clone was counted once. The J gene is TRBJ2-5, the V gene TRBV18; possibly TRBD2 for D (6 bases). The CDR3 is 14 residues long. The V and J ends lost 0 bases and 4 bases respectively, with 9 bases between them. Germline lookup yields CDR1 KGHSH and CDR2 LQKENI. For the CDR3, the DNA is TGTGCCAGCTCACCACCGACTAGTGTAGAGACCCAGTACTTC. Its protein product is CASSPPTSVETQYF. The whole variable domain, filled in from reference TRBV18 and TRBJ2-5, reads NAGVMQNPRHLVRRRGQEARLRCSPMKGHSHVYWYRQLPEEGLKFMVYLQKENIIDESGMPKERFSAEFPKEGPSILRIQQVVRGDSAAYFCASSPPTSVETQYFGPGTRLLVL.

The V and J genes are TRBV27 and TRBJ2-7; 12 bases are shared with TRBD1. The CDR3 is 15 amino acids. CDR1 is MNHEY and CDR2 is SMNVEV in the germline V gene (reference sequence). V lost 5 bases and J lost 4; bases outside the gene matches: 6. CDR3 DNA: TGTGCCAGCAGTCCCGGGACAGGGGGCCAGTACGAGCAGTACTTC. Protein: CASSPGTGGQYEQYF.